The following is a T cell receptor beta chain sequence with its context. The germline V and J ends were trimmed by 7 bases and 2 bases, with 15 bases remaining between them. CDR3 length: 14 residues. CDR1 and CDR2 (germline): MDHEN, SYDVKM. TCRdb keeps only in-frame clones here, not all; method: immunoSEQ multiplex PCR. The data contain 110,000 or so clones, 85% to 95% of them seen just once; the ten biggest clones take up 6.2%. This record comes from a study of T cell changes during pregnancy in multiple sclerosis. The sample consisted of peripheral blood, taken before pregnancy. The chain is built from TRBV28 and TRBJ2-7; D remains unclear. The sequence came from a female donor with multiple sclerosis, enrolled in a pregnancy study. DNA for the CDR3: TGTGCCAGCAACCCTTTCACAGAAACCTACGAGCAGTACTTC. It codes for CASNPFTETYEQYF.